This T cell receptor beta chain emerged from a study of shared clonotypes between healthy human individuals. Regarding the study as a whole: With a few donors compared, around 5.4% of naive CD4 clonotypes were shared.

Per germline, CDR1 SGHAT and CDR2 FQNNGV. This CDR3 is built from 17 residues. V lost 0 bases and J 0 bases, leaving 11 bases between the germline ends. This clone came up once. Its antigen is not identified. Sequenced by immunoSEQ multiplex PCR; TCRdb stores in-frame clones only, minus some. The sample has some 1,600,000 clones; around 98% are singletons. V and J are TRBV11-2 and TRBJ2-2; D unresolved. What was sequenced was naive CD4+ T cells sorted from blood. Subset noted: CD45RA+ positively selected. This TCR was recovered from a man aged 25 to 40 in good health. Here the CDR3 reads CASSLDDIGANTGELFF. The CDR3 region has the DNA TGTGCCAGCAGCTTAGATGACATTGGGGCGAACACCGGGGAGCTGTTTTTT.